The clone carrying this T cell receptor (beta chain) was detected once. As originally analysed: Researchers report that nucleated cell counts were estimated from reference gene primer amplification. The assay was immunoSEQ multiplex PCR, and TCRdb's table has in-frame clones only and misses some. V and J calls and clone size come straight from that table; D and trimming were deduced from the DNA. Here the sample spans some 350,000 clones, 89% being singletons. The CDR3 is 13 residues long. The V end was cut by 4 bases, the J end by 2 bases, with 11 bases between. Germline V CDR1 and CDR2: SQVTM, ANQGSEA. The sample belongs to a study of blood T cell repertoires in COVID-19. On the study more broadly: The cDNA or gDNA used as material had been derived from T cells, B-cell-depleted T cells, or PBMCs.

Seattle patient enrollment occurred during active infection, with longitudinal follow-up thereafter. V is TRBV29-1 and J is TRBJ1-2; D is undetermined. The clonotype originates from a woman in her 30s with COVID-19, enrolled during active disease. Sequenced material: peripheral blood. This chain's CDR3 is CSVGGNSNYGYTF. The CDR3 DNA reads as TGCAGCGTTGGAGGGAACAGCAACTATGGCTACACCTTC.